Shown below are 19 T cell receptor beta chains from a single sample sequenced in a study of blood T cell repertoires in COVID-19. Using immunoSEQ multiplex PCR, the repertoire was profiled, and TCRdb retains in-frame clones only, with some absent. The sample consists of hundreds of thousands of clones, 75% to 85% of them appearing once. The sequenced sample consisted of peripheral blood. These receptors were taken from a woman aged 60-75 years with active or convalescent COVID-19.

The CDR3 loop reads CASSSIPGQGNEKLFF. CDR3 sequence (DNA): TGTGCCAGCTCATCTATCCCGGGACAGGGAAATGAAAAACTGTTTTTT. The chain couples TRBV18 to TRBJ1-4; TRBD1 aligns across 9 bases. Germline assignment: CDR1 KGHSH and CDR2 LQKENI. V lost 5 bases, J lost 5 bases, and 9 bases stayed unmatched. This CDR3 has 16 amino acids.

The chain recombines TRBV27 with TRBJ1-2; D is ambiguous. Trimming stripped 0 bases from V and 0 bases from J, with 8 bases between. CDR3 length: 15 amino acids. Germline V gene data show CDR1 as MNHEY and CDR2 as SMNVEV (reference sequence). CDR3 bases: TGTGCCAGCAGTTTATCGATGGCGGCTAACTATGGCTACACCTTC. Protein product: CASSLSMAANYGYTF.

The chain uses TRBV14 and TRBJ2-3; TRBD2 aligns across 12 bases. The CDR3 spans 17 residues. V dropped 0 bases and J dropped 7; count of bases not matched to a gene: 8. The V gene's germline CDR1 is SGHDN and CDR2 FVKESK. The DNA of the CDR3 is TGTGCCAGCAGCCAAGATGAAGTACTAGCGGGGGGAAATACGCAGTATTTT. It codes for CASSQDEVLAGGNTQYF.

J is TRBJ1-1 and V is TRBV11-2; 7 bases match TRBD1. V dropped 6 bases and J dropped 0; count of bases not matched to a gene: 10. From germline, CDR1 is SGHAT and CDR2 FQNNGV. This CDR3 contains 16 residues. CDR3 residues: CASRNDRDFLNTEAFF. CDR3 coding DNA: TGTGCCAGCAGAAATGACAGGGACTTTTTGAACACTGAAGCTTTCTTT.

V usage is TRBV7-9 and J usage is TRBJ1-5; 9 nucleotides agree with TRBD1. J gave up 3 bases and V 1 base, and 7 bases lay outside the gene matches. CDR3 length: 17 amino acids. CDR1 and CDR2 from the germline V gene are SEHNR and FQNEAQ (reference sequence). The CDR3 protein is CASSLDPTGGTNQPQHF. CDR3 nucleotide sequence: TGTGCCAGCAGCTTAGATCCGACAGGGGGTACCAATCAGCCCCAGCATTTT.

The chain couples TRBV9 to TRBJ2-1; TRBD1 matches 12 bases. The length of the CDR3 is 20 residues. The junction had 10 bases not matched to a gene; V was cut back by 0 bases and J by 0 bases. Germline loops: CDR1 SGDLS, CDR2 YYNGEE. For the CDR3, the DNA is TGTGCCAGCAGCGTAGCCTCGGGACAGGGGGCCTACAGCTCCTACAATGAGCAGTTCTTC. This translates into CASSVASGQGAYSSYNEQFF. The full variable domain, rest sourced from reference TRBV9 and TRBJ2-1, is DSGVTQTPKHLITATGQRVTLRCSPRSGDLSVYWYQQSLDQGLQFLIQYYNGEERAKGNILERFSAQQFPDLHSELNLSSLELGDSALYFCASSVASGQGAYSSYNEQFFGPGTRLTVL.

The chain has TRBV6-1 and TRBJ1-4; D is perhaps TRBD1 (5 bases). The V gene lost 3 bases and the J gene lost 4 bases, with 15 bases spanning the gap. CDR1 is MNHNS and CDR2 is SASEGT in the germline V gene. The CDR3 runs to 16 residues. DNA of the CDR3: TGTGCCAGCAGTGATGTTCGGGGGTTGGATAATGAAAAACTGTTTTTT. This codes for CASSDVRGLDNEKLFF.

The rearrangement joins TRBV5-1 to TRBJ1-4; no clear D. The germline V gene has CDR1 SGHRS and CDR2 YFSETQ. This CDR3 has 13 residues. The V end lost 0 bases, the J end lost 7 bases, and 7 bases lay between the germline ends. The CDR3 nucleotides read TGCGCCAGCAGCTTGGGGGCAGGTGAAAAACTGTTTTTT. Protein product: CASSLGAGEKLFF.

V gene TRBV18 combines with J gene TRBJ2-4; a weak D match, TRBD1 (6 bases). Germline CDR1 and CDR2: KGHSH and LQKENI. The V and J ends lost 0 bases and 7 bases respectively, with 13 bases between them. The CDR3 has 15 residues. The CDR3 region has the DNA TGTGCCAGCTCACCACCGCGCATTACAGGGAACATTCAGTACTTC. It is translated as CASSPPRITGNIQYF.

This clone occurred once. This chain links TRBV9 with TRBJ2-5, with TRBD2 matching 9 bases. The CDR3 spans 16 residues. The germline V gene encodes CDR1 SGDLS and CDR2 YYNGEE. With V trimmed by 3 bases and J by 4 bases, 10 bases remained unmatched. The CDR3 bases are TGTGCCAGCAGCGAGGTAGCGGGGGCCCCGGGAGAGACCCAGTACTTC. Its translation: CASSEVAGAPGETQYF.

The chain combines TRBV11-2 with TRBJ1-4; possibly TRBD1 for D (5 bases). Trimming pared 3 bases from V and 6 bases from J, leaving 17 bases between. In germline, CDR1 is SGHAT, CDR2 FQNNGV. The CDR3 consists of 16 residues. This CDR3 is CASSFLRGVGDEKLFF. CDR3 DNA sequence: TGTGCCAGCAGCTTCCTTCGGGGGGTAGGGGATGAAAAACTGTTTTTT.

The CDR3 bases are TGCGCCAGCAGCCCGCCGGGACAGCCATCCACTGAAGCTTTCTTT. Translation gives CASSPPGQPSTEAFF. The chain has TRBV4-3 and TRBJ1-1, with 7 bases aligning to TRBD1. The CDR3 length is 15 residues. The junction had 9 bases not matched to a gene; V was cut back by 4 bases and J by 4 bases. CDR1 and CDR2 (germline): LGHNA, YSLEER.

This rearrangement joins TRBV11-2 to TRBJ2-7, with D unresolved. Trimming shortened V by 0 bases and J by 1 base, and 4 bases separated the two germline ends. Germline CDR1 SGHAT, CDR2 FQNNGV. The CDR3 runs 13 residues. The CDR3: CASSLESSYEQYF. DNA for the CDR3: TGTGCCAGCAGCTTAGAGTCTTCCTACGAGCAGTACTTC.

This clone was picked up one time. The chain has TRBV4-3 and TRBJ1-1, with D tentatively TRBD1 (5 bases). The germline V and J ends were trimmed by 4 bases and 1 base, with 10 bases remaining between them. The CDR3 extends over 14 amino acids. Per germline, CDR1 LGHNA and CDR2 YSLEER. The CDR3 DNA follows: TGCGCCAGCAGCCTCCAGGGTTCGAACACTGAAGCTTTCTTT. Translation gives CASSLQGSNTEAFF.

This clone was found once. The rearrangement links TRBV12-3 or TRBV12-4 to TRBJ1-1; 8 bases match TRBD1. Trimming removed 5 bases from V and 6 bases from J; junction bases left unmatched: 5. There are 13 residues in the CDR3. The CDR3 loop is CASSPQDRAEAFF. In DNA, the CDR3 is TGTGCCAGCAGTCCCCAGGACAGGGCTGAAGCTTTCTTT.

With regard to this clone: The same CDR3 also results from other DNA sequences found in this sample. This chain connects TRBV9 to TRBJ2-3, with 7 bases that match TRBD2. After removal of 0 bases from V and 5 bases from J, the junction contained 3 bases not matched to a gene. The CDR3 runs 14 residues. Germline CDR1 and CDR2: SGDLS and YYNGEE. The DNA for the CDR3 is TGTGCCAGCAGCGTAGCGGGACTACGAGATACGCAGTATTTT. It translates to CASSVAGLRDTQYF.

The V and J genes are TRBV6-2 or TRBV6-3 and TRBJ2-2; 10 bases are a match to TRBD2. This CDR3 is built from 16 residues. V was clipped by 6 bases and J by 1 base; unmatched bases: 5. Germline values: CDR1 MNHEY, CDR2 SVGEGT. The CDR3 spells CASSLSGGLNTGELFF. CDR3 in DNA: TGTGCCAGCAGCCTTAGCGGGGGGCTGAACACCGGGGAGCTGTTTTTT.

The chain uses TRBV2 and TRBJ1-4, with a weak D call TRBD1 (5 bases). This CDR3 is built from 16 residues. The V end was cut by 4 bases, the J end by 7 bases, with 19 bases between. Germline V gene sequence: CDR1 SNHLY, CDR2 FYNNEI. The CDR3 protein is CASSGVEAGWGEKLFF. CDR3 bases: TGTGCCAGCAGTGGGGTAGAGGCAGGGTGGGGTGAAAAACTGTTTTTT.

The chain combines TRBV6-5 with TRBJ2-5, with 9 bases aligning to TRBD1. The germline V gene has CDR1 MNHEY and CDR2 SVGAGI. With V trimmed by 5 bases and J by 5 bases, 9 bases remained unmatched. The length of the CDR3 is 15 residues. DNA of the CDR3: TGTGCCAGCAGTCCAGGGACAGGGATTGCGGAGACCCAGTACTTC. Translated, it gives CASSPGTGIAETQYF.